This T cell receptor beta chain was captured in a study of PD-1 blockade in classical Hodgkin lymphoma. Regarding the study as a whole: While CD8+ TCR diversity did not rise significantly by C4D1, CD4+ TCR diversity did. Before treatment, complete responders showed about the same diversity as newly diagnosed patients. Healthy donors were reported to have higher baseline TCR diversity than newly diagnosed patients.

TCRdb's copy holds only in-frame clones and misses some; the assay was immunoSEQ multiplex PCR. Counted here are roughly 42,000 clones, around 71% occurring once; the ten biggest clones make up over 2.5%. On this clone itself: Antigen specificity is unknown.

The germline V gene encodes CDR1 MNHEY and CDR2 SVGAGI. The V and J ends lost 7 bases and 1 base respectively, with 13 bases between them. This CDR3 contains 14 residues. All trial patients relapsed after autologous stem cell transplantation. This chain uses TRBV6-5 with TRBJ1-2; D not certain. The specimen comprised peripheral blood mononuclear cells (PBMCs), sampled at baseline. This clonotype was sampled from a human donor with classical Hodgkin lymphoma. CDR3 sequence: CASTLGFGNYGYTF. CDR3 nucleotides: TGTGCCAGCACCTTAGGATTTGGTAACTATGGCTACACCTTC.